The rows below give T cell receptor beta chains drawn from one sample of a study of cytomegalovirus exposure and HLA in healthy donors. Profiling relied on immunoSEQ multiplex PCR, and the TCRdb table lists in-frame clones only, not all of them. The sample has about 130,000 clones, about 71% seen once. The sequenced material came from PBMCs. These receptors originate from a woman aged 55-70 years in good health and CMV-seropositive. Each CDR3 is given with its conserved first and last residue. The order of the fields is CDR3 DNA, CDR3 protein, clone size, J gene, V gene, D gene. A D gene is named only where the DNA matches it firmly. Clone size is stated in some rows and not others, as once, few, many or a class when expanded.

TGTGCCAGCAGACAGAGCACAGATACGCAGTATTTT	CASRQSTDTQYF	-	TRBJ2-3	TRBV2	-
TGTGCCAGCAGTTACTCCTCTGAAGCTTTCTTT	CASSYSSEAFF	-	TRBJ1-1	TRBV6-5	-
TGTGCCAGTAGTATGCGGGGGGACCGAGAGCAGTACTTC	CASSMRGDREQYF	-	TRBJ2-7	TRBV19	TRBD2
TGTGCCACCAGCCATACTGGACAGGGTTACGAGCAGTACTTC	CATSHTGQGYEQYF	-	TRBJ2-7	TRBV15	TRBD1
TGTGCCAGCGTACGACTAGCGGGGGTTTACAATGAGCAGTTCTTC	CASVRLAGVYNEQFF	-	TRBJ2-1	TRBV7-9	TRBD2
TGTGCCTGGAGTGTAGGGGACAGGAGGGTAGGAAATACGCAGTATTTT	CAWSVGDRRVGNTQYF	-	TRBJ2-3	TRBV30	TRBD1
TGCAGCGTTGAAGTGCAGGGTATGAACACTGAAGCTTTCTTT	CSVEVQGMNTEAFF	-	TRBJ1-1	TRBV29-1	-
TGTGCCAGCAGCGTGGGCTTCGGGGGGAACACTGAAGCTTTCTTT	CASSVGFGGNTEAFF	-	TRBJ1-1	TRBV9	-
TGTGCCAGCAGCCCCGGGACTAGCAGACAGTATTTT	CASSPGTSRQYF	few	TRBJ2-3	TRBV7-3	TRBD2
TGTGCTCACAGACAGGGTTGGGACACCATATATTTT	CAHRQGWDTIYF	-	TRBJ1-3	TRBV30	TRBD1